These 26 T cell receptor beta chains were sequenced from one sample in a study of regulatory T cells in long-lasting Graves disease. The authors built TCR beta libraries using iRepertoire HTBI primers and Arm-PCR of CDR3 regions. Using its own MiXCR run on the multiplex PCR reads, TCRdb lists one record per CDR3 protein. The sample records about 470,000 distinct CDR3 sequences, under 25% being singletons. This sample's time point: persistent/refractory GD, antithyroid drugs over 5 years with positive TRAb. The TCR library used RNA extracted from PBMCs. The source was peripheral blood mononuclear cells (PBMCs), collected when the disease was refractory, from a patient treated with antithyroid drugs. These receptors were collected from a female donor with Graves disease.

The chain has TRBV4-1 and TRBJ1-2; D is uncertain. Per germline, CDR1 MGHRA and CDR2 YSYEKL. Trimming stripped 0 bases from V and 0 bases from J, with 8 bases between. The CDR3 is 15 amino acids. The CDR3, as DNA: TGCGCCAGCAGCCAAGACGATATCTCTAACTATGGCTACACCTTC. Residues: CASSQDDISNYGYTF.

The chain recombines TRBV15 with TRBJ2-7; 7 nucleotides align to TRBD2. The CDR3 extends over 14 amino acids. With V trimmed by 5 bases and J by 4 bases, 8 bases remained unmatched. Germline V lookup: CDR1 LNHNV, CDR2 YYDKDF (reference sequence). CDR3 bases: TGTGCCACCAGCTGGGGGGAGGGCTCTTACGAGCAGTACTTC. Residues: CATSWGEGSYEQYF.

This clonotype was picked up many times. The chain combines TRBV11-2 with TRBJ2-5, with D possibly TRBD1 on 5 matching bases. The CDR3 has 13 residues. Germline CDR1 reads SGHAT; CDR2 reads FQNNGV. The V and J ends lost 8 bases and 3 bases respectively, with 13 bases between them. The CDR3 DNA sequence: TGTGCCAGCGGACCGGACACCAAAGAGACCCAGTACTTC. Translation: CASGPDTKETQYF.

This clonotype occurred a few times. CDR3 in amino acids: CASSYSRHPTGRIQYF. Written as DNA, the CDR3 is TGTGCCAGCAGTTACTCGCGTCACCCGACAGGGAGGATTCAGTACTTC. The J gene is TRBJ2-4, the V gene TRBV6-5, with D perhaps TRBD1 (7 bases). The CDR3 extends over 16 amino acids. Germline-derived CDR1 and CDR2 are MNHEY and SVGAGI. Trimming shortened V by 0 bases and J by 10 bases, and 19 bases separated the two germline ends.

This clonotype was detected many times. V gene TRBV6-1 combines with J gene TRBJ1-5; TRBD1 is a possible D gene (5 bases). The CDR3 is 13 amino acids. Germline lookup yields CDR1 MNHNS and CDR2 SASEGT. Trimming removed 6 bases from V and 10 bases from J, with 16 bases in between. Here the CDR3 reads CASRGTVDHPQHF. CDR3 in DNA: TGTGCCAGCAGGGGGACGGTGGACCATCCCCAGCATTTT.

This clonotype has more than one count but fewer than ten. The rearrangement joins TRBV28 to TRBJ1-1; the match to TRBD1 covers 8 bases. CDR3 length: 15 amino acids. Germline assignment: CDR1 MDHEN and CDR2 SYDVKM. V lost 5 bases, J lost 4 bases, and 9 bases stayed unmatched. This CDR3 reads CASSPGQGLGTEAFF. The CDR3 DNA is TGTGCCAGCAGTCCCGGACAGGGTTTGGGCACTGAAGCTTTCTTT.

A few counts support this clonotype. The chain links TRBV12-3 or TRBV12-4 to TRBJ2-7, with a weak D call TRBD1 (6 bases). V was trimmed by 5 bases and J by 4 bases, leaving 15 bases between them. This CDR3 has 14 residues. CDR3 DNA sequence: TGTGCCAGCAGTCTCCCAGGGGCTCATTACGAGCAGTACTTC. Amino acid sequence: CASSLPGAHYEQYF.

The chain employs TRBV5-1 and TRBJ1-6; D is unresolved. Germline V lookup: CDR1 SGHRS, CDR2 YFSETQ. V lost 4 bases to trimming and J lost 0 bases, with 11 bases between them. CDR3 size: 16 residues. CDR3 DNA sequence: TGCGCCAGCAGCCCGGAAGGGAGCTCCTATAATTCACCCCTCCACTTT. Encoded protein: CASSPEGSSYNSPLHF.

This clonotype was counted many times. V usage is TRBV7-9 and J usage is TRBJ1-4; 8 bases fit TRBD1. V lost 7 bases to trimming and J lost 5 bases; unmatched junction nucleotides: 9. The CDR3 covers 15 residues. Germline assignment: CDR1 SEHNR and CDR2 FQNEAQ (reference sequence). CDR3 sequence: CASKTGAGINEKLFF. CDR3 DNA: TGTGCCAGCAAGACAGGGGCCGGAATAAATGAAAAACTGTTTTTT.

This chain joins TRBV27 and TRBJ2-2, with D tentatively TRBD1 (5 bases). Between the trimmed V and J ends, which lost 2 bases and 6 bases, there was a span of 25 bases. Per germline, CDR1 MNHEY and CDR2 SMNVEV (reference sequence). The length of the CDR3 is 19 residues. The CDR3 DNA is TGTGCCAGCAGTTTAGTGAATGCCTGGGGCACATCGATCCCCGGGGAGCTGTTTTTT. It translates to CASSLVNAWGTSIPGELFF.

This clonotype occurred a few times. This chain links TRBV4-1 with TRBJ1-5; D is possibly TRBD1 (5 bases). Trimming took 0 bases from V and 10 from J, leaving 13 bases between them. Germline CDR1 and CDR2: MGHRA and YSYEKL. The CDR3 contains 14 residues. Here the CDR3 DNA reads TGCGCCAGCAGCCAAGACTCCCCCAGGGACCCCCAGCATTTT. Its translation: CASSQDSPRDPQHF.

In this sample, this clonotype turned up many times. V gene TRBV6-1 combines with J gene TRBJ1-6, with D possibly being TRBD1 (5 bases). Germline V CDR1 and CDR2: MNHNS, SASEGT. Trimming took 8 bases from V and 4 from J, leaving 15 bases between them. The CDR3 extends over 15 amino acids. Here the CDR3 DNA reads TGTGCCAGCTCGCAGGGTGGAGAATATAATTCACCCCTCCACTTT. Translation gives CASSQGGEYNSPLHF.

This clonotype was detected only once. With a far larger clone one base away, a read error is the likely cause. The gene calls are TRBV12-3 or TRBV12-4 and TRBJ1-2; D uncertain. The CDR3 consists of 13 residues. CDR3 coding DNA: TGTGCCAGCAGTTTCGGGAGTGAATATGGCAACACCTTC. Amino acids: CASSFGSEYGNTF.

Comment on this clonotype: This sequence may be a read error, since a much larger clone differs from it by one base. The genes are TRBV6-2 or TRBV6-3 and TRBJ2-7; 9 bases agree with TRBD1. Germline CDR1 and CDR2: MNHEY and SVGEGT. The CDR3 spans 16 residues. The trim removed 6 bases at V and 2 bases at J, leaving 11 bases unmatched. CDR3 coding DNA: TGTGCCAGCAGAAAATCCGGGACAGGGACTACCTACGAGCAGTACGTC. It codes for CASRKSGTGTTYEQYV.

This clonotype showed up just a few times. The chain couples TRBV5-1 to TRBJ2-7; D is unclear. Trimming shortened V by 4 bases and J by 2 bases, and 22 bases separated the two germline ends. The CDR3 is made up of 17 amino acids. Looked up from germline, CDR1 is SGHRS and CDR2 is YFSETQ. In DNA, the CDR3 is TGCGCCAGCAGCAAGACGGCAGGCGCAAAACCCACCTACGAGCAGTACTTC. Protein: CASSKTAGAKPTYEQYF.

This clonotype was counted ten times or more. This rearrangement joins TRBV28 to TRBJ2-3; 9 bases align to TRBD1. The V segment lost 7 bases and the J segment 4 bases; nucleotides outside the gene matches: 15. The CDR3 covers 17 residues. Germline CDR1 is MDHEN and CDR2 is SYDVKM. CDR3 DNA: TGTGCCAGCACCCCGACCCCCGGGACAGGGTTATCAGATACGCAGTATTTT. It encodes CASTPTPGTGLSDTQYF. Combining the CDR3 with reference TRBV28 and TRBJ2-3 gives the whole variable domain DVKVTQSSRYLVKRTGEKVFLECVQDMDHENMFWYRQDPGLGLRLIYFSYDVKMKEKGDIPEGYSVSREKKERFSLILESASTNQTSMYLCASTPTPGTGLSDTQYFGPGTRLTVL.

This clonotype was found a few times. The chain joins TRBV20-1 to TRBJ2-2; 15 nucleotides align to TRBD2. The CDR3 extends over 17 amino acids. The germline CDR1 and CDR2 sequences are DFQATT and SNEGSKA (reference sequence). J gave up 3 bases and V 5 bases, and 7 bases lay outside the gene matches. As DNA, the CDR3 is TGCAGTGCTTCAGCCCGGACTAGCGGGAGGGACACCGGGGAGCTGTTTTTT. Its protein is CSASARTSGRDTGELFF.

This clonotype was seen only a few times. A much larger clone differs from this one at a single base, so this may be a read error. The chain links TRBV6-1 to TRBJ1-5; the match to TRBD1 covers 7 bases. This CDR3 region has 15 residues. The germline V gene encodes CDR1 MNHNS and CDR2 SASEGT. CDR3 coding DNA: TGTACCAGCAGTGATACGACAGGGTGGGATCAGCCCCAGCATTTT. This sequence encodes CTSSDTTGWDQPQHF.

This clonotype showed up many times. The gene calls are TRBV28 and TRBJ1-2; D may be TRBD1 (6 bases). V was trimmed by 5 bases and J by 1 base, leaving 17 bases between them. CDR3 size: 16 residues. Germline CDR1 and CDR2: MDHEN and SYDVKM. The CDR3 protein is CASSPPGQPNNYGYTF. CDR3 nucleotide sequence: TGTGCCAGCAGTCCCCCTGGACAGCCTAATAACTATGGCTACACCTTC.

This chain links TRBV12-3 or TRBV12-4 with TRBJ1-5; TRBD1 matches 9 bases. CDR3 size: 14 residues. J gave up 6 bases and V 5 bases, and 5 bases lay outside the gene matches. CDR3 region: CASSTGGESQPQHF. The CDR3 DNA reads TGTGCCAGCAGTACAGGGGGCGAAAGTCAGCCCCAGCATTTT.

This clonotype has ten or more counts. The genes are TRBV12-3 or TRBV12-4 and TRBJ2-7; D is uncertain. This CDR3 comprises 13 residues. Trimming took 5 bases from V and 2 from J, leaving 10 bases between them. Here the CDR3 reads CASSEFLTYEQYF. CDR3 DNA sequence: TGTGCCAGCAGTGAATTTCTGACCTACGAGCAGTACTTC.

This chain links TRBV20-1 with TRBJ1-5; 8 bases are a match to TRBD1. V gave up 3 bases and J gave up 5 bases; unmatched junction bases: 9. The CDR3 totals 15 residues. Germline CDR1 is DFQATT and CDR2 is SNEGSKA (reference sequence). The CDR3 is CSASPPGQVDQPQHF. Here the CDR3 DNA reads TGCAGTGCTAGTCCCCCGGGACAGGTGGATCAGCCCCAGCATTTT.

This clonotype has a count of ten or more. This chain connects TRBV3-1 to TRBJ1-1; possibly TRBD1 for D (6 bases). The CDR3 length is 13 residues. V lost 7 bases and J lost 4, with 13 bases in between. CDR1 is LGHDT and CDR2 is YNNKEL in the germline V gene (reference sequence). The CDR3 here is CASTTTGSTEAFF. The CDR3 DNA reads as TGTGCCAGCACCACCACAGGGAGCACTGAAGCTTTCTTT.

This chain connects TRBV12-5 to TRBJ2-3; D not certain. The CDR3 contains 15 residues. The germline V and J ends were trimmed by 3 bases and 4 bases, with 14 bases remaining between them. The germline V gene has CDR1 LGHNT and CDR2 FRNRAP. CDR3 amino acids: CASGFSFSTADTQYF. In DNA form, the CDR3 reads TGTGCTAGTGGTTTCTCCTTTTCCACCGCAGATACGCAGTATTTT.

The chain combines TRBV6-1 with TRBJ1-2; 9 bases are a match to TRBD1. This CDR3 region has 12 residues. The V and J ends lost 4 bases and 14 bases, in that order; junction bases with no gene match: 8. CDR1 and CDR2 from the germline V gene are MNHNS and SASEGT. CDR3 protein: CASSAPQGARTF. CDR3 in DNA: TGTGCCAGCAGTGCGCCACAGGGGGCGCGGACCTTC.

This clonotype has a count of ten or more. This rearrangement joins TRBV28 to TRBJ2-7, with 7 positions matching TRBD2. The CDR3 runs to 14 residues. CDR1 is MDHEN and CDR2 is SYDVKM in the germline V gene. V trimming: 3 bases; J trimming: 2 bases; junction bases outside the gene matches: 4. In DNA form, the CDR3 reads TGTGCCAGCAGTTTTCGGGGGGAAGCCTACGAGCAGTACTTC. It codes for CASSFRGEAYEQYF.